This T cell receptor beta chain was identified in a study of CD8 T cells in Susac syndrome. This CDR3 spans 14 amino acids. Germline V lookup: CDR1 SGHTA, CDR2 FQGNSA. V lost 5 bases and J lost 0, with 11 bases in between. cDNA came from roughly 0.53 to 1 ug RNA primed by random hexamers. TCRdb reprocessed the immunoSEQ multiplex PCR reads via MiXCR and lists one record per CDR3 protein. This sample has 90,000 to 150,000 distinct CDR3 sequences, with 85% to 95% found just once. This chain joins TRBV7-2 and TRBJ2-7, with D perhaps TRBD1 or TRBD2 (7 bases each). Sequences were obtained from CD4+ T cells from PBMCs. The source is a human donor with multiple sclerosis. The CDR3 nucleotides are TGTGCCAGCAGCCAGGGGGGGAGCTCCTACGAGCAGTACTTC. Translating it yields CASSQGGSSYEQYF. The full variable domain, rest sourced from reference TRBV7-2 and TRBJ2-7, is GAGVSQSPSNKVTEKGKDVELRCDPISGHTALYWYRQSLGQGLEFLIYFQGNSAPDKSGLPSDRFSAERTGGSVSTLTIQRTQQEDSAVYLCASSQGGSSYEQYFGPGTRLTVT.